Included here is one T cell receptor (beta chain) sequence, with context. The antigen is unknown. A much larger clone differs by one base, so this may be a read error. This sample is part of a study of tumor-infiltrating lymphocytes in primary liver carcinoma. Study-level information: Productive TCRbeta read yields ran from roughly 3.7 to 6.8 million per sample and were similar between tissues.

Co-extracting RNA and DNA was done with roughly 17-31 mg of unsorted bulk tissue as input. A constant-region primer primed TCR beta cDNA synthesis from 400 to 600 ng of total RNA. Sequencing libraries for TCR beta derived from three nested multiplex PCR rounds that used slightly modified ARM-PCR. TCRdb independently ran MiXCR on the multiplex PCR reads; one entry per CDR3 protein. The sample shows around 88,000 distinct CDR3 sequences, approximately 68% of them seen only once. General study findings and limits: The study found tumor-adjacent and tumor-blood pairs overlapped less than tumor region pairs.

The clonotype originates from a middle-aged man with primary liver carcinoma and hepatitis B virus infection. Sequenced sample: tumor-adjacent normal liver tissue.

In nucleotides, the CDR3 is TGTGCCACCAATGATTTCCTTGCAGATACGCAGTATTTT. This gives the protein CATNDFLADTQYF. The chain combines TRBV24-1 with TRBJ2-3; D is unresolved. Germline values: CDR1 KGHDR, CDR2 SFDVKD. This CDR3 region has 13 residues.